The clone carrying this T cell receptor beta chain was observed a handful of times. No antigen is known for it. The data are from a study of shared clonotypes between healthy human individuals. Study details: Those who served as donors were a couple of women and a few men between the ages of 18 and 49.

Study findings and constraints: The generation probabilities recorded for non-shared clonotypes fell below those of clonotypes shared by all four donors.

The CDR3 is made up of 11 amino acids. Sequencing was performed with immunoSEQ multiplex PCR; in TCRdb, only in-frame clones are kept and a portion is missing. The data show millions of clones, 85% to 95% seen once. The sequence came from a man aged 18 to 29 in good health. Some clones in this sample may be carry-over from other donors' samples. The chain links TRBV21-1 to TRBJ1-1. TRBV21-1 is reported as a pseudogene. The sample consisted of naive CD4+ T cells from PBMCs. Subset described: CD45RA+ positively selected. CDR3 nucleotides: TGTGCCAGCAGCAACGGGGTAAAAGCTTTCTTT. It specifies CASSNGVKAFF.